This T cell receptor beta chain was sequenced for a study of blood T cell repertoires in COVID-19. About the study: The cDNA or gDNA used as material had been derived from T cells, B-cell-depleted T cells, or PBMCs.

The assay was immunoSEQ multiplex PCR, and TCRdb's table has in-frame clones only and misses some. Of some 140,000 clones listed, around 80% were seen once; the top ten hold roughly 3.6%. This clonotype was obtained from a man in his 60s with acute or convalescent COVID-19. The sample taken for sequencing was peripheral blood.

As DNA, the CDR3 is TGTGCCAGCAGCCGGGATGAGAATTCACCCCTCCACTTT. It encodes CASSRDENSPLHF. This chain joins TRBV12-3 or TRBV12-4 and TRBJ1-6; D is uncertain. V was shortened by 6 bases and J by 7 bases, with 10 bases between the two germline ends. CDR3 length: 13 residues.